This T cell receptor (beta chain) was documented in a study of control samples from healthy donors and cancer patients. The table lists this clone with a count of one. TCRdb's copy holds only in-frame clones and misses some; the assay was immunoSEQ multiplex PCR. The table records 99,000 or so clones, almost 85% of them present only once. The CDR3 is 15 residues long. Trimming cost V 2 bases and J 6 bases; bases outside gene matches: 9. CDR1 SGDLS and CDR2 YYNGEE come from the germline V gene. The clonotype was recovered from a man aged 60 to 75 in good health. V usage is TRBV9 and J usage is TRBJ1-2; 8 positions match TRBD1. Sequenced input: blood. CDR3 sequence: CASSVTQGAQDGYTF. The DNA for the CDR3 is TGTGCCAGCAGCGTTACGCAGGGGGCGCAGGATGGCTACACCTTC.